These 19 T cell receptor beta chains were sequenced from one sample in a study of T-cell reconstitution after alpha-beta-depleted transplantation in children. This sample's TCRbeta library carried unique molecular identifier barcodes. TCRdb fed the PCR reads into MiXCR, producing one record per CDR3 protein. The top ten clones hold about 14% of a sample with around 500,000 distinct CDR3 sequences, roughly 23% of them seen once. The material was PBMCs, mostly from graft donor cells, obtained 360 days after TCRalphabeta/CD19-depleted stem cell transplant. All receptors come from a boy in the first two years of life who had a stem cell transplant for acute myeloid leukemia, so the T cells may come from the graft donor.

V usage is TRBV4-1 and J usage is TRBJ2-1; no definite D call. Germline lookup yields CDR1 MGHRA and CDR2 YSYEKL. Trimming stripped 1 base from V and 8 bases from J, with 12 bases between. The CDR3 has 14 residues. CDR3 loop: CASSQASELDEQFF. The CDR3 region has the DNA TGCGCCAGCAGCCAAGCTTCGGAGCTAGATGAGCAGTTCTTC.

This clonotype was picked up many times. The genes are TRBV27 and TRBJ2-6; D is ambiguous. In germline, CDR1 is MNHEY, CDR2 SMNVEV (reference sequence). V lost 6 bases to trimming and J lost 2 bases, with 5 bases between them. The CDR3 consists of 13 residues. The CDR3 loop reads CASSTAGANVLTF. CDR3 sequence (DNA): TGTGCCAGCAGCACGGCTGGGGCCAACGTCCTGACTTTC.

This clonotype has at least ten counts. The rearrangement joins TRBV6-5 to TRBJ2-5, with 7 nucleotides matching TRBD1. With 5 bases clipped from V and 2 bases from J, the junction kept 5 bases outside the gene matches. The germline V gene has CDR1 MNHEY and CDR2 SVGAGI. The CDR3 totals 14 residues. DNA of the CDR3: TGTGCCAGCAGTCGCGACAGGGAGCAAGAGACCCAGTACTTC. It is translated as CASSRDREQETQYF.

This clonotype came up many times. This chain joins TRBV5-1 and TRBJ1-4, with 9 bases aligning to TRBD1. The CDR3 spans 18 residues. In germline, CDR1 is SGHRS, CDR2 YFSETQ. V trimming: 5 bases; J trimming: 7 bases; junction bases outside the gene matches: 18. The CDR3: CASRTARTGAGLSEKLFF. In nucleotides, the CDR3 is TGCGCCAGCAGAACGGCGCGGACAGGGGCCGGACTAAGTGAAAAACTGTTTTTT.

The chain recombines TRBV6-5 with TRBJ1-2, with D perhaps matching TRBD1 (5 bases). Germline V gene lookup returns CDR1 MNHEY and CDR2 SVGAGI. The CDR3 is made up of 14 amino acids. V was trimmed by 3 bases and J by 4 bases, leaving 12 bases between them. The CDR3 DNA reads TGTGCCAGCAGTTATCTGGGGGGGAGCTATGGCTACACCTTC. This gives the protein CASSYLGGSYGYTF.

This clonotype was counted many times. The gene calls are TRBV12-3 or TRBV12-4 and TRBJ1-3, with TRBD1 identical over 7 bases. Trimming at V came to 6 bases and at J to 2 bases, leaving 7 bases not matched to a gene. The CDR3 runs 15 residues. The CDR3 nucleotides read TGTGCCAGCAGGTCGGGACAGATGACTGGAAACACCATATATTTT. Its protein product is CASRSGQMTGNTIYF.

This clonotype was found many times. V gene TRBV12-3 or TRBV12-4 combines with J gene TRBJ2-1; 10 nucleotides agree with TRBD2. CDR3 size: 15 residues. J lost 3 bases, V lost 5 bases, and 4 bases had no gene match. The CDR3 coding sequence is TGTGCCAGCAGTCCCACTAGCGGGATCTACAATGAGCAGTTCTTC. It encodes CASSPTSGIYNEQFF.

V usage is TRBV21-1 and J usage is TRBJ2-1; TRBD1, the table's D call, was not compared with the DNA. TRBV21-1 is noted as a pseudogene. CDR3 length: 16 amino acids. For the CDR3, the DNA is TGTGCCAGCAGCAAAGGGGCGGACAAACAGCTAGAATCGCAGTTCTTC. Encoded protein: CASSKGADKQLESQFF.

This chain uses TRBV7-9 with TRBJ1-6; TRBD1 might be the D (5 bases). The CDR3 has 15 amino acids. Germline loops: CDR1 SEHNR, CDR2 FQNEAQ (reference sequence). Trimming removed 5 bases at V and 9 bases at J, with 17 bases between. The CDR3 spells CASSPSRDLISPLHF. The CDR3 DNA follows: TGTGCCAGCAGCCCGTCCCGGGACCTAATTTCACCCCTCCACTTT.

The chain employs TRBV11-3 and TRBJ2-1; D unresolved. CDR3 length: 14 amino acids. V was clipped by 3 bases and J by 7 bases, with 13 bases between them. Germline CDR1 reads SGHNT; CDR2 reads YENEEA. CDR3 DNA: TGTGCCAGCAGCTTTGACAAGGACGAGAATGAGCAGTTCTTC. As protein: CASSFDKDENEQFF.

This clonotype was recorded many times. J is TRBJ2-1 and V is TRBV20-1; TRBD1 matches 8 bases. Losses at the gene ends were 3 bases for V and 2 bases for J; bases not matched to a gene: 3. The CDR3 runs to 14 residues. Looked up from germline, CDR1 is DFQATT and CDR2 is SNEGSKA (reference sequence). In nucleotides, the CDR3 is TGCAGTGCTAGCCGCAGGGGGCCCTACAATGAGCAGTTCTTC. The encoded protein is CSASRRGPYNEQFF.

This clonotype was found many times. The V gene is TRBV13, the J gene TRBJ2-7, with D maybe TRBD1 (5 bases). Trimming removed 5 bases from V and 0 bases from J, with 14 bases in between. Germline values: CDR1 PRHDT, CDR2 FYEKMQ (reference sequence). This CDR3 has 15 amino acids. CDR3 in amino acids: CASSLGRRNSYEQYF. The CDR3 nucleotides read TGTGCCAGCAGCCTGGGGCGACGGAACTCCTACGAGCAGTACTTC.

The chain is built from TRBV11-2 and TRBJ2-1; D is possibly TRBD1 or TRBD2 (5 bases each). Trimming took off 4 bases at V and 0 bases at J, with 13 bases between the two ends. CDR1 SGHAT and CDR2 FQNNGV come from the germline V gene. The CDR3 is 16 amino acids. The CDR3: CASSSMRGISYNEQFF. CDR3 DNA sequence: TGTGCCAGCAGCTCAATGAGGGGAATCTCCTACAATGAGCAGTTCTTC.

This clonotype appeared once. The chain couples TRBV12-3 or TRBV12-4 to TRBJ2-2; perhaps TRBD2 as D (6 bases). Trimming shortened V by 3 bases and J by 3 bases, and 11 bases separated the two germline ends. The CDR3 totals 15 residues. The CDR3 loop reads CASSFRGLHTGELFF. CDR3 DNA sequence: TGTGCCAGCAGTTTTCGGGGACTTCACACCGGGGAGCTGTTTTTT.

This chain joins TRBV7-2 and TRBJ2-3, with TRBD2 matching 11 bases. CDR3 length: 16 amino acids. The V segment lost 0 bases and the J segment 5 bases; nucleotides outside the gene matches: 4. CDR1 is SGHTA, CDR2 FQGNSA, per germline. CDR3 sequence: CASSLAGLAGGDTQYF. CDR3 DNA: TGTGCCAGCAGCTTAGCGGGGCTAGCGGGGGGAGATACGCAGTATTTT.

This clonotype was found a few times. The chain couples TRBV10-1 to TRBJ2-4; no clear D gene. The germline V and J ends were trimmed by 3 bases and 5 bases, with 11 bases remaining between them. CDR1 and CDR2 from the germline V gene are WNHNN and SYGVQD (reference sequence). The CDR3 extends over 14 amino acids. The CDR3: CASSDPLLENIQYF. The CDR3 DNA is TGCGCCAGCAGTGATCCACTACTGGAAAACATTCAGTACTTC.

This sequence joins TRBV5-1 and TRBJ1-2; a weak D match, TRBD1 (5 bases). CDR1 is SGHRS and CDR2 is YFSETQ in the germline V gene. Trimming stripped 4 bases from V and 4 bases from J, with 14 bases between. This CDR3 is built from 14 residues. In nucleotides, the CDR3 is TGCGCCAGCAGCGAGCGGGGCGCCGGCTATGGCTACACCTTC. Translating it yields CASSERGAGYGYTF. Based on the CDR3 plus reference TRBV5-1 and TRBJ1-2, the full variable domain is KAGVTQTPRYLIKTRGQQVTLSCSPISGHRSVSWYQQTPGQGLQFLFEYFSETQRNKGNFPGRFSGRQFSNSRSEMNVSTLELGDSALYLCASSERGAGYGYTFGSGTRLTVV.

This clonotype was observed a handful of times. The chain carries TRBV4-3 and TRBJ2-1; 12 nucleotides align to TRBD1. This CDR3 contains 15 residues. Germline loops: CDR1 LGHNA, CDR2 YSLEER. The junction had 5 bases not matched to a gene; V was cut back by 3 bases and J by 8 bases. CDR3 residues: CASSHIGTGGDEQFF. CDR3 bases: TGCGCCAGCAGCCACATAGGGACAGGGGGCGATGAGCAGTTCTTC.

The chain carries TRBV27 and TRBJ2-2, with D perhaps matching TRBD2 (5 bases). The germline gives CDR1 MNHEY, CDR2 SMNVEV (reference sequence). The CDR3 loop spans 13 amino acids. Trimming cost V 7 bases and J 3 bases, with 9 bases left between them. CDR3 loop: CASMRGYTGELFF. The CDR3 DNA sequence: TGTGCCAGCATGAGAGGGTACACCGGGGAGCTGTTTTTT.